This T cell receptor (beta chain) was recovered during a study of cytomegalovirus exposure and HLA in healthy donors. Assay used: immunoSEQ multiplex PCR; TCRdb lists only in-frame clones, some missing. The sample lists some 80,000 clones; 90% to 97% were seen once. V gave up 0 bases and J gave up 1 base, with 10 bases separating them. CDR3 length: 15 amino acids. In germline, CDR1 is LNHNV, CDR2 YYDKDF (reference sequence). V is TRBV15 and J is TRBJ2-7, with TRBD1 as a possible D gene (6 bases). Sample: PBMCs. The sequence derives from a woman between 18 and 29 years old in good health and CMV-seronegative. The CDR3 nucleotides are TGTGCCACCAGCAGAGAAAAAGGACAGTCCTACGAGCAGTACTTC. It is translated as CATSREKGQSYEQYF.